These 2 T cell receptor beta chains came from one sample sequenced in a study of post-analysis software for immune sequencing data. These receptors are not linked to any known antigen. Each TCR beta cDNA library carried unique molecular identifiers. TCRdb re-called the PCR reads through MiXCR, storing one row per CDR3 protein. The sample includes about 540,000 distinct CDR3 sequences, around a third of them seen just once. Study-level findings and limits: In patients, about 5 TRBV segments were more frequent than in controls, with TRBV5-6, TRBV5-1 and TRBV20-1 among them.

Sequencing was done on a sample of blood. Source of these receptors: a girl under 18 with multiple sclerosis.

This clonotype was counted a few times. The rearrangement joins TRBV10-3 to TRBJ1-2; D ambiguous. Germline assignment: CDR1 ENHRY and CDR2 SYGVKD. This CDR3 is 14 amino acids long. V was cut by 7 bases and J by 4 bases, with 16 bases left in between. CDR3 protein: CAITQEGSRYGYTF. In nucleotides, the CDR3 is TGTGCCATCACCCAGGAAGGGTCGCGCTATGGCTACACCTTC.

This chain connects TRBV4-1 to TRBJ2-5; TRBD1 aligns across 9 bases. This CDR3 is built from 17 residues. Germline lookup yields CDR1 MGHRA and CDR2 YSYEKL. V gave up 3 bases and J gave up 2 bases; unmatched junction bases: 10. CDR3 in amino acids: CASSQPTGGLQQETQYF. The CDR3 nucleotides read TGCGCCAGCAGCCAGCCGACAGGGGGGCTGCAACAAGAGACCCAGTACTTC.